In its sample, the clone carrying this T cell receptor (beta chain) was seen once. Its matching antigen is unknown. A much larger clone lies a single base off, so this may be a read error. TCRdb redid the calling of the reads with MiXCR, one entry per CDR3 protein. The sample has more than 350,000 distinct CDR3 sequences, approximately 31% seen once. These data originate in a study of T cell repertoires in cytomegalovirus infection. Overall study context: It can be stated that public TCR beta signatures indicated CMV infection as well as a matching HLA type.

Study-wide points: Clonotype analysis showed dominance of the ex vivo response by HLA-C-restricted CMV-specific TCR beta clonotypes. CMV carriers having the relevant HLA were flagged by cumulative public TCR beta family frequency.

The CDR3 covers 15 residues. V lost 5 bases and J lost 4; bases outside the gene matches: 6. Germline V gene data show CDR1 as MNHNS and CDR2 as SASEGT. This TCR was recovered from a human donor in good health (CMV status not recorded). Some clones in this sample may be carry-over from other donors' samples. The V gene is TRBV6-1, the J gene TRBJ2-1, with TRBD1 matching 9 bases. The sample taken for sequencing was PBMCs. The DNA of the CDR3 is TGTGCCAGCAGTTTAGACAGGGGGGTATACAATGAGCAGTTCTTC. Protein: CASSLDRGVYNEQFF.